This TCR beta chain was recorded in a study of cytomegalovirus exposure and HLA in healthy donors. In the PCR, 60 Vbeta and 13 Jbeta primers were used. Generated by immunoSEQ multiplex PCR, the TCRdb table keeps only in-frame clones and is missing some. The sample contains approximately 140,000 clones, more than 75% of which appear only once. The specimen was PBMCs. The source of this sequence is a male donor in good health and CMV-seronegative.

CDR3 coding DNA: TGTGCCAGCAGCTGGGAGGGAAGGGGTACGCAGTATTTT. Amino acids: CASSWEGRGTQYF. The chain recombines TRBV5-4 with TRBJ2-3; 7 bases are a match to TRBD2. V lost 3 bases and J lost 8; bases outside the gene matches: 6. The length of the CDR3 is 13 residues. The germline gives CDR1 SGHNT, CDR2 YYREEE (reference sequence).